This T cell receptor (beta chain) was documented in a study of tumor-infiltrating lymphocytes in primary liver carcinoma. Looking at the study overall: Sample yields, roughly 3.65 to 7.5 million productive TCRbeta reads, were similar across the tissue types.

A constant-region primer primed TCR beta cDNA synthesis from 400 to 600 ng of total RNA. A slightly modified ARM-PCR protocol with three nested multiplex PCR rounds produced these TCR beta libraries. One entry per CDR3 protein, called by TCRdb with MiXCR from the multiplex PCR reads. The profile shows tens of thousands of distinct CDR3 sequences, roughly 80% of them singletons. This clonotype was recorded only once. This is likely a read error, given that the CDR3 carries no conserved phenylalanine or tryptophan at its end. Starting material for RNA and DNA co-extraction consisted of about 20-30 mg of unsorted bulk tissue. Patients diagnosed with primary liver carcinoma received treatment through surgical resection. The patients, who had chronic HBV infection, were treatment-naive (untreated). There were over 85% viable tumor cells in every single sample of tumor. This TCR was recovered from a man between 35 and 55 years old with primary liver carcinoma and hepatitis B virus infection. Material: liver tumor tissue from sampling region 3. As for subset: tumor region T3, left-lateral pole.

This CDR3 reads CASNQDMGRGGDYTL. CDR3 in DNA: TGTGCCAGCAACCAAGATATGGGCAGGGGTGGTGACTACACCCTC. The chain has TRBV4-2 and TRBJ1-2; D is possibly TRBD1 (6 bases). CDR3 length: 15 amino acids. CDR1 and CDR2 (germline): LGHNA, YNFKEQ.